A selection of T cell receptor beta chains follows, all from one sample in a study of blood T cell repertoires in COVID-19. Assay used: immunoSEQ multiplex PCR; TCRdb lists only in-frame clones, some missing. In the table there are about 250,000 clones, 84% of which are singletons. Sequenced: peripheral blood. All receptors come from a man in his fifties or sixties with active or convalescent COVID-19. The CDR3 runs from the conserved cysteine through the conserved F or W. The order of the fields is clone size, D gene, J gene, CDR3 length, V gene, CDR3 DNA, CDR3 protein. D genes are given only for firm matches. Where a row states a size, it is once, few, many or the class of an expanded clone; other rows omit it.

clone_size: NA
d_call: TRBD1
j_call: TRBJ1-3
cdr3_length: 14
v_call: TRBV2
cdr3_nt: TGTGCCAGCAGGGGACAGGGCGCTGGAAACACCATATATTTT
cdr3_aa: CASRGQGAGNTIYF

clone_size: NA
d_call: TRBD1
j_call: TRBJ1-2
cdr3_length: 13
v_call: TRBV30
cdr3_nt: TGTGCCTGGACTGCAGGGGGCCTTGGTGGCTACACCTTC
cdr3_aa: CAWTAGGLGGYTF

clone_size: few
d_call: NA
j_call: TRBJ1-5
cdr3_length: 15
v_call: TRBV5-1
cdr3_nt: TGCGCCAGCAGCTTGGATCTTGGGCACAATCAGCCCCAGCATTTT
cdr3_aa: CASSLDLGHNQPQHF

clone_size: NA
d_call: TRBD1
j_call: TRBJ2-7
cdr3_length: 14
v_call: TRBV6-5
cdr3_nt: TGTGCCAGCAGTTATACAGGGGGAGGCTACGAGCAGTACTTC
cdr3_aa: CASSYTGGGYEQYF

clone_size: NA
d_call: NA
j_call: TRBJ1-5
cdr3_length: 16
v_call: TRBV19
cdr3_nt: TGTGCCAGTAGTATTGACAGGCCCTTGGGCAATCAGCCCCAGCATTTT
cdr3_aa: CASSIDRPLGNQPQHF

clone_size: NA
d_call: NA
j_call: TRBJ1-1
cdr3_length: 13
v_call: TRBV6-5
cdr3_nt: TGTGCCAGCACTCCAGGGGCGAACACTGAAGCTTTCTTT
cdr3_aa: CASTPGANTEAFF

clone_size: NA
d_call: TRBD1
j_call: TRBJ2-7
cdr3_length: 15
v_call: TRBV5-1
cdr3_nt: TGCGCCAGCAGCTTTAGAGACAGGGTCTCCTACGAGCAGTACTTC
cdr3_aa: CASSFRDRVSYEQYF

clone_size: NA
d_call: NA
j_call: TRBJ1-2
cdr3_length: 14
v_call: TRBV2
cdr3_nt: TGTGCCAGCAGTGGGGGAACAGCGGACTATGGCTACACCTTC
cdr3_aa: CASSGGTADYGYTF

clone_size: NA
d_call: TRBD1
j_call: TRBJ2-6
cdr3_length: 20
v_call: TRBV19
cdr3_nt: TGTGCCAGTAGTATTTCAGTCGGGACAGCGGACATATCTGGGGCCAACGTCCTGACTTTC
cdr3_aa: CASSISVGTADISGANVLTF

clone_size: NA
d_call: TRBD1
j_call: TRBJ1-2
cdr3_length: 14
v_call: TRBV2
cdr3_nt: TGTGCCAGCGGAGGGACAGTGTCTAACTATGGCTACACCTTC
cdr3_aa: CASGGTVSNYGYTF

clone_size: NA
d_call: NA
j_call: TRBJ1-5
cdr3_length: 18
v_call: TRBV5-1
cdr3_nt: TGCGCCAGCAGCTTAACGGGGTGGGAAGAGGGCTCCAATCAGCCCCAGCATTTT
cdr3_aa: CASSLTGWEEGSNQPQHF

clone_size: NA
d_call: NA
j_call: TRBJ1-2
cdr3_length: 12
v_call: TRBV30
cdr3_nt: TGTGCCTGGAGTGCGGGGGAGTATGGCTACACCTTC
cdr3_aa: CAWSAGEYGYTF

clone_size: NA
d_call: TRBD2
j_call: TRBJ2-1
cdr3_length: 17
v_call: TRBV19
cdr3_nt: TGTGCCAGTAGTATAGCCCCCCTAGCGGGTGGGGACAATGAGCAGTTCTTC
cdr3_aa: CASSIAPLAGGDNEQFF

clone_size: NA
d_call: NA
j_call: TRBJ2-2
cdr3_length: 16
v_call: TRBV6-2/TRBV6-3
cdr3_nt: TGTGCCAGCAGCCTCGACAACACCGCTAACACCGGGGAGCTGTTTTTT
cdr3_aa: CASSLDNTANTGELFF

clone_size: NA
d_call: NA
j_call: TRBJ2-3
cdr3_length: 14
v_call: TRBV4-3
cdr3_nt: TGCGCCAGCAGCCAAGATCAGGGGTCAGATACGCAGTATTTT
cdr3_aa: CASSQDQGSDTQYF